A single sample is the source of the 27 T cell receptor beta chains below, sequenced in a study of molecular identifiers for immune sequencing clone quantification. TCRdb reprocessed the PCR reads via MiXCR and lists one record per CDR3 protein. This table holds approximately 590,000 distinct CDR3 sequences, approximately 24% found once. Sequencing used naive CD8+ T cells from blood, with Jurkat cell RNA spiked in. Subset here: FACS-sorted CD8+CD4-CCR7+CD45RA+ naive T cells. These receptors all stem from a human donor in good health. Some libraries in this study had Jurkat cell RNA spiked in.

The V call is TRBV19, the J call TRBJ1-5; 8 bases match TRBD1. Losses at the gene ends were 3 bases for V and 3 bases for J; bases not matched to a gene: 10. In germline, CDR1 is LNHDA, CDR2 SQIVND (reference sequence). The CDR3 covers 17 residues. The CDR3 sequence: CASSIWVQGAFNQPQHF. The CDR3 nucleotides are TGTGCCAGTAGTATCTGGGTGCAGGGGGCGTTCAATCAGCCCCAGCATTTT.

The chain uses TRBV4-1 and TRBJ2-1; the D gene is possibly TRBD1 (5 bases). Germline loops: CDR1 MGHRA, CDR2 YSYEKL. Deletions cut 1 base from V and 5 bases from J, with 9 bases between. This CDR3 is 14 amino acids long. Here the CDR3 reads CASSQGLGDNEQFF. The CDR3, as DNA: TGCGCCAGCAGCCAAGGTCTAGGGGACAATGAGCAGTTCTTC.

This clonotype was counted ten times or more. This rearrangement joins TRBV2 to TRBJ1-2; TRBD1 matches at 7 bases. This CDR3 region has 12 residues. J gave up 3 bases and V 7 bases, and 2 bases lay outside the gene matches. Per the germline V gene, CDR1 is SNHLY and CDR2 is FYNNEI. In DNA, the CDR3 is TGTGCCAGCACAGGGACAGACTATGGCTACACCTTC. Encoded protein: CASTGTDYGYTF. The entire variable domain, with the rest obtained from reference TRBV2 and TRBJ1-2, is as follows: EPEVTQTPSHQVTQMGQEVILRCVPISNHLYFYWYRQILGQKVEFLVSFYNNEISEKSEIFDDQFSVERPDGSNFTLKIRSTKLEDSAMYFCASTGTDYGYTFGSGTRLTVV.

This clonotype occurred many times. This chain joins TRBV2 and TRBJ1-1, with a possible D match to TRBD1 (5 bases). The V end was cut by 3 bases, the J end by 0 bases, with 8 bases between. CDR1 is SNHLY and CDR2 is FYNNEI in the germline V gene. This CDR3 has 14 amino acids. Written as DNA, the CDR3 is TGTGCCAGCAGTGAGGGACGTATGAACACTGAAGCTTTCTTT. It is translated as CASSEGRMNTEAFF.

This clonotype occurred a few times. The chain is built from TRBV7-9 and TRBJ2-1; TRBD1 aligns across 9 bases. The V gene's germline CDR1 is SEHNR and CDR2 FQNEAQ (reference sequence). V lost 2 bases, J lost 4 bases, and 3 bases stayed unmatched. The CDR3 spans 15 residues. The CDR3 spells CASSLLTGGYNEQFF. CDR3 nucleotides: TGTGCCAGCAGCTTATTGACAGGGGGGTACAATGAGCAGTTCTTC.

This clonotype has a count of ten or more. The rearrangement uses TRBV6-6 and TRBJ1-1; unclear D gene. The CDR3 totals 16 residues. V lost 0 bases and J lost 0, with 11 bases in between. Germline V gives CDR1 MNHNY, CDR2 SVGAGI (reference sequence). The CDR3 DNA follows: TGTGCCAGCAGTTACTCCCCCCCGGAGGTGAACACTGAAGCTTTCTTT. It translates to CASSYSPPEVNTEAFF.

This clonotype was counted many times. V and J are TRBV3-1 and TRBJ2-7; D remains ambiguous. V lost 4 bases to trimming and J lost 2 bases, with 9 bases between them. Germline CDR1 is LGHDT and CDR2 is YNNKEL (reference sequence). This CDR3 is built from 13 residues. Here the CDR3 reads CASSLEDPYEQYF. Written as DNA, the CDR3 is TGTGCCAGCAGCCTAGAAGACCCCTACGAGCAGTACTTC.

This clonotype was counted a few times. V is TRBV27 and J is TRBJ2-6, with 8 bases matching TRBD1. This CDR3 is 16 amino acids long. The germline V gene has CDR1 MNHEY and CDR2 SMNVEV (reference sequence). J lost 4 bases, V lost 3 bases, and 5 bases had no gene match. CDR3 in DNA: TGTGCCAGCAGTTTCCAGGGGGCTTCCGGGGCCAACGTCCTGACTTTC. Encoded protein: CASSFQGASGANVLTF. The variable domain in full, completed from reference TRBV27 and TRBJ2-6, reads EAQVTQNPRYLITVTGKKLTVTCSQNMNHEYMSWYRQDPGLGLRQIYYSMNVEVTDKGDVPEGYKVSRKEKRNFPLILESPSPNQTSLYFCASSFQGASGANVLTFGAGSRLTVL.

This clonotype was detected a few times. The chain has TRBV27 and TRBJ2-1, with 11 bases aligning to TRBD2. The germline CDR1 and CDR2 sequences are MNHEY and SMNVEV (reference sequence). The CDR3 length is 16 residues. Losses at the gene ends were 4 bases for V and 7 bases for J; bases not matched to a gene: 9. The chain's CDR3 is CASSSNSGGARNEQFF. The CDR3 DNA follows: TGTGCCAGCAGTTCCAATAGCGGGGGGGCCAGGAATGAGCAGTTCTTC.

The chain joins TRBV7-6 to TRBJ2-7; D remains unclear. V gave up 3 bases and J gave up 3 bases, with 15 bases separating them. CDR1 is SGHVS and CDR2 is FNYEAQ in the germline V gene. This CDR3 region has 15 residues. The CDR3 loop is CASSLSVGKGYEQYF. The CDR3 DNA reads as TGTGCCAGCAGCTTGAGCGTGGGGAAGGGCTACGAGCAGTACTTC.

The chain carries TRBV5-6 and TRBJ1-3, with unresolved D. With 2 bases removed from V and 4 bases from J, the gap between germline ends came to 7 bases. The CDR3 sequence is 13 residues long. CDR1 SGHDT and CDR2 YYEEEE come from the germline V gene. Here the CDR3 DNA reads TGTGCCAGCAGCTTTGGGTCCGGAAACACCATATATTTT. It specifies CASSFGSGNTIYF.

With regard to this clonotype: No conserved phenylalanine or tryptophan is present at the end of the CDR3, so a read error is the likely explanation. This chain connects TRBV28 to TRBJ1-4; unclear D gene. Trimming removed 3 bases at V and 5 bases at J, with 1 base between. The germline gives CDR1 MDHEN, CDR2 SYDVKM. The CDR3 length is 11 residues. The CDR3: CASSLNEKLFL. For the CDR3, the DNA is TGTGCCAGCAGTTTGAATGAAAAACTGTTTCTT.

This chain connects TRBV5-8 to TRBJ2-5, with D uncertain. The CDR3 sequence is 14 residues long. Germline CDR1 and CDR2: SGHTS and YDEGEE. V lost 4 bases and J 4 bases, leaving 14 bases between the germline ends. The CDR3 loop is CASSLPVGRETQYF. The DNA of the CDR3 is TGTGCCAGCAGCCTCCCCGTTGGCCGAGAGACCCAGTACTTC. The full variable domain, completed using reference TRBV5-8 and TRBJ2-5, is EAGVTQSPTHLIKTRGQQATLRCSPISGHTSVYWYQQALGLGLQFLLWYDEGEERNRGNFPPRFSGRQFPNYSSELNVNALELEDSALYLCASSLPVGRETQYFGPGTRLLVL.

This clonotype has a handful of counts. V is TRBV12-3 or TRBV12-4 and J is TRBJ2-5; 11 bases are shared with TRBD2. The CDR3 runs 16 residues. V lost 3 bases, J lost 4 bases, and 7 bases stayed unmatched. CDR3 coding DNA: TGTGCCAGCAGTTTCCCTAGCGGGGGGCCCGGAGAGACCCAGTACTTC. Protein product: CASSFPSGGPGETQYF.

The J gene is TRBJ1-6, the V gene TRBV7-9; no firm D call. CDR3 length: 17 amino acids. Trimming stripped 1 base from V and 0 bases from J, with 10 bases between. Per the germline V gene, CDR1 is SEHNR and CDR2 is FQNEAQ (reference sequence). CDR3 loop: CASSLVTDGSYNSPLHF. The CDR3 nucleotides read TGTGCCAGCAGCTTAGTAACAGATGGCTCCTATAATTCACCCCTCCACTTT.

This clonotype has only a few counts. This chain joins TRBV6-1 and TRBJ1-2, with D possibly TRBD1 on 5 matching bases. The length of the CDR3 is 14 residues. Trimming pared 0 bases from V and 6 bases from J, leaving 11 bases between. The V gene's germline CDR1 is MNHNS and CDR2 SASEGT. CDR3 sequence reads: CASSEAVKGNGYTF. DNA for the CDR3: TGTGCCAGCAGTGAAGCGGTAAAGGGGAATGGCTACACCTTC.

Only a few counts were recorded for this clonotype. The rearrangement joins TRBV28 to TRBJ2-7; D uncertain. The V gene lost 3 bases and the J gene lost 1 base, with 13 bases spanning the gap. Germline CDR1 is MDHEN and CDR2 is SYDVKM. The CDR3 extends over 15 amino acids. CDR3 sequence (DNA): TGTGCCAGCAGTTTTCGAGGAGAACTTTCCTACGAGCAGTACTTC. Translating it yields CASSFRGELSYEQYF. Drawing the rest from reference TRBV28 and TRBJ2-7, the complete variable domain is DVKVTQSSRYLVKRTGEKVFLECVQDMDHENMFWYRQDPGLGLRLIYFSYDVKMKEKGDIPEGYSVSREKKERFSLILESASTNQTSMYLCASSFRGELSYEQYFGPGTRLTVT.

This clonotype was seen at least ten times. This sequence joins TRBV28 and TRBJ2-2, with D possibly TRBD1 on 6 matching bases. The CDR3 has 16 amino acids. The ends were cut back, 5 bases at V and 0 bases at J, with 13 bases in the middle. CDR1 MDHEN and CDR2 SYDVKM come from the germline V gene. Written as DNA, the CDR3 is TGTGCCAGCAGTGTGGGACACAGTACGAACACCGGGGAGCTGTTTTTT. Translation: CASSVGHSTNTGELFF.

This clonotype was observed many times. The CDR3 region is CARTNRGTEPSGANVLTF. The CDR3 DNA is TGTGCCAGGACCAACCGCGGGACAGAACCCTCTGGGGCCAACGTCCTGACTTTC. The chain links TRBV25-1 to TRBJ2-6; a weak D match, TRBD1 (7 bases). CDR3 length: 18 amino acids. Germline CDR1 reads MGHDK; CDR2 reads SYGVNS. Trimming took 9 bases from V and 0 from J, leaving 21 bases between them.

This clonotype was recorded at least ten times. V is TRBV2 and J is TRBJ2-3; D call uncertain. V dropped 1 base and J dropped 6 bases, with 23 bases sitting between them. The CDR3 runs 18 residues. Germline CDR1 reads SNHLY; CDR2 reads FYNNEI. CDR3 region: CASSEVGEVAVQPDTQYF. DNA of the CDR3: TGTGCCAGCAGTGAAGTGGGTGAGGTGGCCGTCCAGCCGGATACGCAGTATTTT.

The chain joins TRBV20-1 to TRBJ1-1, with 7 positions matching TRBD1. The CDR3 contains 12 residues. Germline values: CDR1 DFQATT, CDR2 SNEGSKA (reference sequence). V lost 4 bases to trimming and J lost 3 bases; unmatched junction nucleotides: 2. CDR3: CSAKGGYTEAFF. CDR3 in DNA: TGCAGTGCTAAAGGGGGCTACACTGAAGCTTTCTTT.

This clonotype has at least ten counts. This rearrangement joins TRBV25-1 to TRBJ2-7; TRBD2 matches at 8 bases. Looked up from germline, CDR1 is MGHDK and CDR2 is SYGVNS. Germline trimming cut 3 bases from V and 4 bases from J; bases unmatched to any gene: 5. The CDR3 has 14 residues. The chain's CDR3 is CASSEAGGTYEQYF. The CDR3 DNA is TGTGCCAGCAGTGAGGCGGGAGGTACTTACGAGCAGTACTTC.

With regard to this clonotype: Mismatch with germline at one junction end may stem from a read error. The chain joins TRBV5-3 to TRBJ2-3; unclear D gene. Being an ORF, TRBV5-3 has a function that is uncertain. The CDR3 loop spans 15 amino acids. The CDR3: CASSYELSNTDTQYF. DNA of the CDR3: TGTGCCAGCAGCTACGAACTTTCGAACACAGATACGCAGTATTTT.

The CDR3 bases are TGTGCCAGCAGCGTAGGAGTGGGGGAGTGGGGGGAGCAGTACTTC. Its translation is CASSVGVGEWGEQYF. The chain combines TRBV9 with TRBJ2-7; D might be TRBD1 or TRBD2, each matching 5 bases. Deletions cut 0 bases from V and 7 bases from J, with 17 bases between. Germline values: CDR1 SGDLS, CDR2 YYNGEE. The CDR3 is 15 residues long.

The V gene is TRBV20-1, the J gene TRBJ2-7; TRBD2 is a possible D gene (5 bases). The CDR3 is 15 residues long. Trimming took off 3 bases at V and 4 bases at J, with 19 bases between the two ends. In germline, CDR1 is DFQATT, CDR2 SNEGSKA (reference sequence). The chain's CDR3 is CSASATPELVYEQYF. The CDR3 DNA follows: TGCAGTGCTAGCGCAACCCCGGAACTAGTATACGAGCAGTACTTC.

V usage is TRBV19 and J usage is TRBJ2-2; D might be TRBD2 (6 bases). V lost 1 base and J 6 bases, leaving 12 bases between the germline ends. The CDR3 runs 15 residues. CDR1 and CDR2 from the germline V gene are LNHDA and SQIVND (reference sequence). CDR3 loop: CASSIGRRGSGELFF. In nucleotides, the CDR3 is TGTGCCAGTAGTATAGGACGCCGGGGGTCCGGGGAGCTGTTTTTT.

This clonotype was counted only a few times. The chain joins TRBV13 to TRBJ2-5, with 10 bases lining up with TRBD2. The CDR3 is made up of 16 amino acids. Germline CDR1 reads PRHDT; CDR2 reads FYEKMQ (reference sequence). V lost 5 bases and J lost 5; bases outside the gene matches: 11. CDR3 in amino acids: CASSPLAGVGRETQYF. CDR3 DNA sequence: TGTGCCAGCAGCCCCCTAGCGGGAGTCGGGCGGGAGACCCAGTACTTC.